This entry concerns a single TCR beta chain. Its target is not known. These data belong to a study of Ad26.COV2.S vaccination and SARS-CoV-2 variants. Study summary: It was the COV1001 Ad26.COV2.S trial arm that included the donor. Study-level findings and limits: Researchers cautioned that TCR breadth and depth analyses may have underestimated total T cell responses. The study found similar non-spike TCR breadth in vaccine and placebo recipients.

Treatment described: some 19 received Ad26.COV2.S at low or high dose, single or two shots; five or six received placebo; per-sample allocation not given. Material that was analyzed had been drawn on day 63 after the first vaccine or placebo injection. An 18-55-year-old adult in Boston served as donor. Trimming removed 0 bases from V and 4 bases from J, with 7 bases in between. The germline V gene has CDR1 SGHNT and CDR2 YYREEE (reference sequence). The CDR3 has 14 amino acids. Using immunoSEQ multiplex PCR, the repertoire was profiled, and TCRdb retains in-frame clones only, with some absent. The sample has approximately 500,000 clones, around nine tenths seen once; the top ten hold 13%.

This receptor was identified in a person between 18 and 65 years old who received the Ad26.COV2.S COVID-19 vaccine or a placebo. The source material was peripheral blood, sampled in a trial of Ad26.COV2.S vaccine versus placebo. The chain carries TRBV5-4 and TRBJ2-2; no reliable D call. Written as DNA, the CDR3 is TGTGCCAGCAGCTTGGTACAGAGCACCGGGGAGCTGTTTTTT. Its protein product is CASSLVQSTGELFF.